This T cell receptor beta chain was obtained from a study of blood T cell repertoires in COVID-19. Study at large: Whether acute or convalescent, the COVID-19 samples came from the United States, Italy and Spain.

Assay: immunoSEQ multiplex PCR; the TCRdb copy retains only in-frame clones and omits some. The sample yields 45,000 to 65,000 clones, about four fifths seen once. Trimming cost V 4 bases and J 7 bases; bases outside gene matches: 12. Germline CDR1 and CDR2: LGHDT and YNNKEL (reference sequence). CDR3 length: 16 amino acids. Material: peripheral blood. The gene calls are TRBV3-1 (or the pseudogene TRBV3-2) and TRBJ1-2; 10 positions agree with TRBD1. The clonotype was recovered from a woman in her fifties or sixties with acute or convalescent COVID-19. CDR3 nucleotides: TGTGCCAGCAGCCCACGGGACAGGGGAGGGCTAGTTGGCTACACCTTC. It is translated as CASSPRDRGGLVGYTF.